This T cell receptor beta chain is from a study of OX40 agonist ivuxolimab in advanced cancers. J was trimmed by 0 bases and V by 0 bases; bases with no gene match: 3. This CDR3 comprises 15 residues. In germline, CDR1 is SGDLS, CDR2 YYNGEE. Sequenced by immunoSEQ multiplex PCR; TCRdb stores in-frame clones only, minus some. The profile shows more than 60,000 clones, approximately 78% of them singletons. Notes on this clone: Distinct nucleotide sequences in the sample also encode this CDR3.

The TCR originated in an adult with an advanced solid tumor such as melanoma, head and neck, liver or kidney cancer. This chain uses TRBV9 with TRBJ2-7; 7 positions agree with TRBD2. The sequencing used CD4+ or CD8+ T cells sorted from blood, collected in a trial of the OX40 agonist ivuxolimab. CDR3: CASSVASGYSYEQYF. For the CDR3, the DNA is TGTGCCAGCAGCGTAGCTAGCGGTTACTCCTACGAGCAGTACTTC.